The rows below give T cell receptor beta chains drawn from one sample of a study of T cell responses to AZD1222 COVID-19 vaccine. Clones were sequenced by immunoSEQ multiplex PCR, and TCRdb holds only the in-frame ones, with some missing. The sample records 90,000 to 100,000 clones, approximately 90% being singletons. Here the sequenced sample was peripheral blood, taken on day 0 of AZD1222 vaccination. The receptor source for this set is an adult in good health. The CDR3 runs from the conserved cysteine through the conserved F or W. The D gene is left open where the match is weak. The size of a clone is reported for some rows only, either as once, few or many, or as a class for expanded clones.

size,J,V,D,DNA,CDR3
.,TRBJ1-1,TRBV11-2,TRBD1,TGTGCCAGCAGCCCCTCCCTGACAGGGTACGACGGTGACACTGAAGCTTTCTTT,CASSPSLTGYDGDTEAFF
.,TRBJ1-1,TRBV27,.,TGTGCCAGCAGTTTATCTACCCCTACAGGGATCGGGGCTGAAGCTTTCTTT,CASSLSTPTGIGAEAFF
.,TRBJ2-2,TRBV6-2/TRBV6-3,TRBD1,TGTGCCAGCAGTTATCCGGCAGGGGGGAACACCGGGGAGCTGTTTTTT,CASSYPAGGNTGELFF
.,TRBJ2-1,TRBV5-8,.,TGTGCCAGCAGCATCGAGGGAAAGCAGTTCTTC,CASSIEGKQFF
.,TRBJ2-1,TRBV13,.,TGTGCCAGCAGCCAACTCCTCCCCTACAATGAGCAGTTCTTC,CASSQLLPYNEQFF
.,TRBJ2-7,TRBV5-1,.,TGCGCCAGCAGCTTGGCCTTCGAGTCTTGGAACTACGAGCAGTACTTC,CASSLAFESWNYEQYF
.,TRBJ2-3,TRBV2,.,TGTGCCAGCAAGCCAGACTTCACAGATACGCAGTATTTT,CASKPDFTDTQYF
.,TRBJ1-2,TRBV27,TRBD1,TGTGCCAGCAGTTTCCGGGACAGGGTGGGGGGCTACACCTTC,CASSFRDRVGGYTF
.,TRBJ1-5,TRBV12-3/TRBV12-4,.,TGTGCCAGCAGTGCAACAGGGCCCCAGCATTTT,CASSATGPQHF
.,TRBJ2-1,TRBV5-4,TRBD2,TGTGCCAGCAGCGATCGGACTAGCGGGGGGGCCTACAATGAGCAGTTCTTC,CASSDRTSGGAYNEQFF
few,TRBJ1-6,TRBV27,TRBD1,TGTGCCAGCAGTTTATACAGGGGGCGGGATTCACCCCTCCACTTT,CASSLYRGRDSPLHF
.,TRBJ2-3,TRBV23-1,TRBD2,TGCGCCAGCAGTCACTTTCGGTGGGCGGGAGGGCCCGGGGATACGCAGTATTTT,CASSHFRWAGGPGDTQYF
once,TRBJ2-1,TRBV10-3,TRBD1,TGTGCCATCAGTGACAGAGTACGGGGACAGGGGCACAATGAGCAGTTCTTC,CAISDRVRGQGHNEQFF
.,TRBJ2-3,TRBV7-3,.,TGTGCCAGCAGCTTAAATCGGTGGGCAGATACGCAGTATTTT,CASSLNRWADTQYF
.,TRBJ1-2,TRBV29-1,TRBD1,TGCAGCGTTGGAGGGGGCCTTAGGGAAAACTATGGCTACACCTTC,CSVGGGLRENYGYTF
.,TRBJ2-2,TRBV11-2,.,TGTGCCAGCAGCTTTACTAGGCCCACCGGGGAGCTGTTTTTT,CASSFTRPTGELFF
.,TRBJ1-3,TRBV12-3/TRBV12-4,.,TGTGCCAGCAGTCCCTCAACGGACACCATATATTTT,CASSPSTDTIYF